This TCR beta chain is from a study of T cells expressing NK-cell markers. Overall study findings and caveats: HCMV specificity of the expanded NKG2C+ T cell clones was not established.

With the 5' RACE reads reprocessed, TCRdb shows one record per CDR3 protein and no DNA. The sample table includes over 350,000 distinct CDR3 sequences. Germline V lookup: CDR1 SNHLY, CDR2 FYNNEI. This CDR3 comprises 15 residues. With respect to this clonotype: Its antigen is still unknown.

Sequenced: blood T cells: a sorted CD56 or NKG2C T cell subset, CD4+ or CD8+ T cells, or bulk PBMC T cells (not recorded which). The chain is built from TRBV2 and TRBJ2-7; TCRdb proposes TRBD1, but this gene call is untestable without DNA. This clonotype was sampled from a woman between 50 and 59 years old in good health. The CDR3 spells CASRLDPLYGGEQYF. The full variable domain, with the rest looked up from reference TRBV2 and TRBJ2-7, is EPEVTQTPSHQVTQMGQEVILRCVPISNHLYFYWYRQILGQKVEFLVSFYNNEISEKSEIFDDQFSVERPDGSNFTLKIRSTKLEDSAMYFCASRLDPLYGGEQYFGPGTRLTVT.